Below, 30 T cell receptor beta chains from the same sample are listed, as sequenced in a study of blood T cell repertoires in COVID-19 (dated by TCRdb to 2018 to 2021). The receptor library was made with the immunoSEQ multiplex PCR assay. Here the immuneACCESS table is served through TCRdb, limited to in-frame sequences with V and J called. Missing clones are a known gap in these copies; in checked studies unresolved V genes cover under half, and the rest lacks a known reason. The sample has some 48,000 clones on record, approximately 78% of them singletons. 11% to 15% of the sample rests with the top ten. The sample taken for sequencing was peripheral blood. The source of these receptors is a human donor with acute or convalescent COVID-19. The donor label of this sample is uncertain.

This clone was recorded a few times. V gene TRBV19 combines with J gene TRBJ1-4, with a weak D call TRBD1 (6 bases). There are 15 residues in the CDR3. CDR1 is LNHDA, CDR2 SQIVND, per germline (reference sequence). The V end lost 6 bases, the J end lost 0 bases, and 11 bases lay between the germline ends. In nucleotides, the CDR3 is TGTGCCAGTAGCCAGGACAGATCAACTAATGAAAAACTGTTTTTT. Its translation is CASSQDRSTNEKLFF.

The V call is TRBV21-1, the J call TRBJ2-6; the table gives TRBD1 as D, unverified against the DNA. TRBV21-1 is classified as a pseudogene. This CDR3 region has 21 residues. The CDR3 spells CARVPETDSQTLITGANVLTF. For the CDR3, the DNA is TGTGCCAGAGTGCCAGAAACGGACAGTCAAACACTGATAACTGGGGCCAACGTCCTGACTTTC.

The gene calls are TRBV2 and TRBJ1-1; the match to TRBD1 covers 9 bases. The CDR3 runs to 17 residues. V was clipped by 2 bases and J by 1 base; unmatched bases: 8. Germline assignment: CDR1 SNHLY and CDR2 FYNNEI. The CDR3 sequence: CASSEKGTGNSNTEAFF. The CDR3 DNA reads TGTGCCAGCAGTGAAAAAGGGACAGGGAATTCGAACACTGAAGCTTTCTTT. The whole variable domain, filled in from reference TRBV2 and TRBJ1-1, reads EPEVTQTPSHQVTQMGQEVILRCVPISNHLYFYWYRQILGQKVEFLVSFYNNEISEKSEIFDDQFSVERPDGSNFTLKIRSTKLEDSAMYFCASSEKGTGNSNTEAFFGQGTRLTVV.

The chain couples TRBV4-3 to TRBJ1-2, with D possibly being TRBD1 (6 bases). This CDR3 has 15 amino acids. Germline V CDR1 and CDR2: LGHNA, YSLEER. V was cut by 1 base and J by 4 bases, with 13 bases left in between. DNA for the CDR3: TGCGCCAGCAGCCAAGGGGCAGGGGATCCCTATGGCTACACCTTC. As protein: CASSQGAGDPYGYTF.

The chain recombines TRBV7-9 with TRBJ1-1, with 9 bases lining up with TRBD1. The length of the CDR3 is 15 residues. Looked up from germline, CDR1 is SEHNR and CDR2 is FQNEAQ (reference sequence). J gave up 4 bases and V 4 bases, and 7 bases lay outside the gene matches. This chain's CDR3 is CASSWGQGGSTEAFF. The CDR3 DNA sequence: TGTGCCAGCAGCTGGGGACAGGGCGGGTCCACTGAAGCTTTCTTT.

This clone showed up just once. This chain joins TRBV3-1 (or the pseudogene TRBV3-2) and TRBJ2-2, with D tentatively TRBD2 (5 bases). The ends were cut back, 5 bases at V and 0 bases at J, with 10 bases in the middle. Germline V gene sequence: CDR1 LGHDT, CDR2 YNNKEL (reference sequence). CDR3 length: 15 residues. For the CDR3, the DNA is TGTGCCAGCAGCTGGAGCGGCGCGAACACCGGGGAGCTGTTTTTT. Residues: CASSWSGANTGELFF.

V and J are TRBV5-4 and TRBJ2-1; perhaps TRBD1 as D (6 bases). Germline assignment: CDR1 SGHNT and CDR2 YYREEE (reference sequence). V was pared by 2 bases and J by 3 bases, with 9 bases between. The CDR3 consists of 14 residues. CDR3 DNA sequence: TGTGCCAGCAGCTTAAGGGGGATCTACAATGAGCAGTTCTTC. Protein: CASSLRGIYNEQFF.

The rearrangement links TRBV4-2 to TRBJ2-5; 7 nucleotides agree with TRBD1. V was pared by 2 bases and J by 5 bases, with 11 bases of the junction left unmatched. The CDR3 contains 16 residues. CDR1 LGHNA and CDR2 YNFKEQ come from the germline V gene. In nucleotides, the CDR3 is TGTGCCAGCAGCCAACTCCGGGGACAGTCGCAGGAGACCCAGTACTTC. It translates to CASSQLRGQSQETQYF.

This rearrangement joins TRBV29-1 to TRBJ1-2, with a possible D match to TRBD1 (5 bases). Trimming shortened V by 1 base and J by 8 bases, and 29 bases separated the two germline ends. CDR3 size: 18 residues. The germline V gene has CDR1 SQVTM and CDR2 ANQGSEA. CDR3 in amino acids: CSVEGGRDQAGPTRGYTF. The DNA for the CDR3 is TGCAGCGTTGAAGGAGGGCGGGACCAAGCCGGGCCGACTAGGGGCTACACCTTC.

The rearrangement links TRBV11-2 to TRBJ1-1; D may be TRBD1 (6 bases). This CDR3 is 14 amino acids long. Germline V gene sequence: CDR1 SGHAT, CDR2 FQNNGV. The ends were cut back, 3 bases at V and 0 bases at J, with 8 bases in the middle. CDR3 DNA: TGTGCCAGCAGCTTCTCAGGGGTGAACACTGAAGCTTTCTTT. Translation gives CASSFSGVNTEAFF.

The chain links TRBV5-4 to TRBJ1-3, with unresolved D. The CDR3 is 14 amino acids. Germline CDR1 and CDR2: SGHNT and YYREEE (reference sequence). The V gene lost 0 bases and the J gene lost 3 bases, with 7 bases spanning the gap. In nucleotides, the CDR3 is TGTGCCAGCAGCTTGGGACACTTTGGAAACACCATATATTTT. Amino acids: CASSLGHFGNTIYF.

The genes are TRBV6-2 or TRBV6-3 and TRBJ1-1, with a possible D match to TRBD1 (6 bases). CDR1 is MNHEY and CDR2 is SVGEGT in the germline V gene. The CDR3 spans 14 residues. The germline V and J ends were trimmed by 4 bases and 1 base, with 10 bases remaining between them. CDR3 sequence (DNA): TGTGCCAGCAGTTTCGACAGGCCGAACACTGAAGCTTTCTTT. Translation gives CASSFDRPNTEAFF.

V gene TRBV7-2 combines with J gene TRBJ2-5; TRBD1 agrees at 7 bases. The CDR3 sequence is 16 residues long. Germline CDR1 SGHTA, CDR2 FQGNSA. The V gene end was trimmed by 8 bases and the J gene end by 3 bases; junction bases not matched to a gene: 15. The CDR3 nucleotides read TGTGCCAGCGATAGTGGATCCGGGACAGAAAAAGAGACCCAGTACTTC. This gives the protein CASDSGSGTEKETQYF.

This chain uses TRBV6-5 with TRBJ1-1, with D perhaps TRBD1 (5 bases). This CDR3 region has 13 residues. Trimming removed 2 bases at V and 5 bases at J, with 9 bases between. Germline lookup yields CDR1 MNHEY and CDR2 SVGAGI. CDR3 in DNA: TGTGCCAGCAGTTACGGGGGGGGGACTGAAGCTTTCTTT. It codes for CASSYGGGTEAFF.

The CDR3 nucleotides are TGCGCCAGCAGCCAAGATCGCCTAGTTCTGGATACGCAGTATTTT. It translates to CASSQDRLVLDTQYF. The chain links TRBV4-3 to TRBJ2-3; no clear D gene. The CDR3 extends over 15 amino acids. CDR1 is LGHNA, CDR2 YSLEER, per germline. Trimming stripped 0 bases from V and 6 bases from J, with 13 bases between.

The chain combines TRBV5-6 with TRBJ2-7, with unresolved D. Germline V CDR1 and CDR2: SGHDT, YYEEEE. This CDR3 spans 12 amino acids. Trimming left V 5 bases short and J 0 bases short, with 6 bases between. The CDR3 reads CASSTPSYEQYF. DNA for the CDR3: TGTGCCAGCAGTACACCCTCCTACGAGCAGTACTTC.

The rearrangement uses TRBV13 and TRBJ1-3; D gene uncertain. CDR1 and CDR2 from the germline V gene are PRHDT and FYEKMQ (reference sequence). V was cut by 0 bases and J by 0 bases, with 12 bases left in between. CDR3 length: 17 amino acids. CDR3 in DNA: TGTGCCAGCAGCTTAGGGTTGGCCCCAGGCTCTGGAAACACCATATATTTT. Its protein is CASSLGLAPGSGNTIYF.

The rearrangement uses TRBV6-6 and TRBJ2-4; TRBD2 matches at 9 bases. There are 15 residues in the CDR3. Germline CDR1 is MNHNY and CDR2 is SVGAGI (reference sequence). V shed 1 base and J 11 bases; nucleotides not matched to a gene: 9. In DNA, the CDR3 is TGTGCCAGCAGTTACTTGCGGGGGGGTGAAACATTTCAGTACTTC. Protein product: CASSYLRGGETFQYF.

The chain is built from TRBV5-6 and TRBJ2-4; D is perhaps TRBD1 (6 bases). The CDR3 sequence is 14 residues long. Deletions cut 8 bases from V and 1 base from J, with 13 bases between. Germline CDR1 reads SGHDT; CDR2 reads YYEEEE. The chain's CDR3 is CASNARGAKNIQYF. CDR3 bases: TGTGCCAGTAACGCGAGGGGGGCCAAAAACATTCAGTACTTC. The full variable domain, completed using reference TRBV5-6 and TRBJ2-4, is DAGVTQSPTHLIKTRGQQVTLRCSPKSGHDTVSWYQQALGQGPQFIFQYYEEEERQRGNFPDRFSGHQFPNYSSELNVNALLLGDSALYLCASNARGAKNIQYFGAGTRLSVL.

CDR3 amino acids: CASSERGASGGTKDTQYF. DNA for the CDR3: TGTGCCAGCAGTGAGAGGGGCGCTAGCGGGGGTACTAAAGATACGCAGTATTTT. The V gene is TRBV2, the J gene TRBJ2-3; 10 nucleotides align to TRBD2. The CDR3 has 18 residues. Looked up from germline, CDR1 is SNHLY and CDR2 is FYNNEI. Losses at the gene ends were 3 bases for V and 5 bases for J; bases not matched to a gene: 14.

This clone was observed a handful of times. The chain combines TRBV28 with TRBJ2-1, with 13 bases fitting TRBD2. This CDR3 contains 15 residues. V gave up 1 base and J gave up 16 bases; unmatched junction bases: 10. Germline-derived CDR1 and CDR2 are MDHEN and SYDVKM. CDR3 sequence: CASSLYTSGGDWEFF. In DNA form, the CDR3 reads TGTGCCAGCAGTTTATATACTAGCGGGGGGGACTGGGAATTCTTC.

V and J are TRBV3-1 (or the pseudogene TRBV3-2) and TRBJ1-2, with 9 bases identical to TRBD1. This CDR3 comprises 16 residues. V trimming: 1 base; J trimming: 2 bases; junction bases outside the gene matches: 5. Germline CDR1 and CDR2: LGHDT and YNNKEL (reference sequence). The CDR3 protein is CASSQGSTGGNYGYTF. The CDR3 DNA follows: TGTGCCAGCAGCCAAGGATCGACAGGGGGGAACTATGGCTACACCTTC.

The chain couples TRBV7-8 to TRBJ1-6; TRBD1 matches 7 bases. Germline-derived CDR1 and CDR2 are SGHVS and FQNEAQ. The length of the CDR3 is 16 residues. V shed 5 bases and J 5 bases; nucleotides not matched to a gene: 9. This chain's CDR3 is CASSPGQVLDNSPLHF. As DNA, the CDR3 is TGTGCCAGCAGCCCCGGACAGGTGTTGGATAATTCACCCCTCCACTTT.

This clone was recorded a few times. The chain has TRBV11-2 and TRBJ1-1; 8 nucleotides match TRBD1. Germline CDR1 reads SGHAT; CDR2 reads FQNNGV. The CDR3 is 15 residues long. The V gene end was trimmed by 6 bases and the J gene end by 1 base; junction bases not matched to a gene: 7. CDR3 sequence reads: CASRLAGGANTEAFF. CDR3 DNA: TGTGCCAGCAGACTAGCAGGGGGCGCGAACACTGAAGCTTTCTTT.

The chain is built from TRBV4-1 and TRBJ1-2; TRBD1 agrees at 7 bases. Germline CDR1 MGHRA, CDR2 YSYEKL. The CDR3 covers 16 residues. J lost 4 bases, V lost 4 bases, and 12 bases had no gene match. The CDR3 loop reads CASSPEPGQNSYGYTF. In DNA, the CDR3 is TGCGCCAGCAGCCCAGAACCGGGACAGAATTCCTATGGCTACACCTTC.

This rearrangement joins TRBV7-9 to TRBJ1-6; D might be TRBD1 (5 bases). CDR1 is SEHNR, CDR2 FQNEAQ, per germline (reference sequence). V was cut by 1 base and J by 5 bases, with 6 bases left in between. The CDR3 has 14 amino acids. CDR3 loop: CASSLGQNNSPLHF. In DNA form, the CDR3 reads TGTGCCAGCAGCTTAGGACAGAATAATTCACCCCTCCACTTT. Full variable domain (rest looked up from reference TRBV7-9 and TRBJ1-6): DTGVSQNPRHKITKRGQNVTFRCDPISEHNRLYWYRQTLGQGPEFLTYFQNEAQLEKSRLLSDRFSAERPKGSFSTLEIQRTEQGDSAMYLCASSLGQNNSPLHFGNGTRLTVT.

This clone was found a few times. Germline and junction disagree at one end, which may indicate a read error. The V and J genes are TRBV30 and TRBJ1-4; D unresolved. Germline CDR1 is GTSNPN and CDR2 is SVGIG (reference sequence). The CDR3 is made up of 11 amino acids. The CDR3 DNA reads TGTGCCTGGAGTCCGGGTGAAAAGCTGTTTTTT. Its protein product is CAWSPGEKLFF.

CDR3 DNA: TGTGCCAGCAGTGAAAAAACAAACTATGGCTACACCTTC. This encodes CASSEKTNYGYTF. The rearrangement joins TRBV2 to TRBJ1-2; unclear D gene. This CDR3 spans 13 amino acids. CDR1 and CDR2 from the germline V gene are SNHLY and FYNNEI. V was clipped by 2 bases and J by 2 bases, with 6 bases between them.

The chain uses TRBV5-8 and TRBJ2-5; D is perhaps TRBD1 (5 bases). V lost 4 bases and J 3 bases, leaving 7 bases between the germline ends. Germline CDR1 is SGHTS and CDR2 is YDEGEE. CDR3 length: 12 amino acids. The CDR3 nucleotides are TGTGCCAGCAGCCTGACAGAAGAGACCCAGTACTTC. It encodes CASSLTEETQYF.

This chain links TRBV10-3 with TRBJ2-1, with TRBD1 identical over 7 bases. This CDR3 has 18 amino acids. Germline assignment: CDR1 ENHRY and CDR2 SYGVKD. After removal of 2 bases from V and 5 bases from J, the junction contained 15 bases not matched to a gene. The CDR3 DNA follows: TGTGCCATCAGTGAGGGGCACAGGGGCCTTCAAGGGGACAATGAGCAGTTCTTC. Protein product: CAISEGHRGLQGDNEQFF.